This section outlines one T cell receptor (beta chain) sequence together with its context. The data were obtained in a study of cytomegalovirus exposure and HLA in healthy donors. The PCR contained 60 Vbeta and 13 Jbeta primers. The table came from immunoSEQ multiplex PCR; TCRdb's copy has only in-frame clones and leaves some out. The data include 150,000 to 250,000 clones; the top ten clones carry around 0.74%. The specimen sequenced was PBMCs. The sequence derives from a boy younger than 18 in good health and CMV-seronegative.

The CDR3 reads CASSLLGGMNTEAFF. The CDR3 nucleotides read TGCGCCAGCAGTCTTTTAGGAGGGATGAACACTGAAGCTTTCTTT. V gene TRBV5-1 combines with J gene TRBJ1-1; D unresolved. Germline CDR1 is SGHRS and CDR2 is YFSETQ. CDR3 length: 15 residues. V lost 5 bases and J 0 bases, leaving 14 bases between the germline ends.